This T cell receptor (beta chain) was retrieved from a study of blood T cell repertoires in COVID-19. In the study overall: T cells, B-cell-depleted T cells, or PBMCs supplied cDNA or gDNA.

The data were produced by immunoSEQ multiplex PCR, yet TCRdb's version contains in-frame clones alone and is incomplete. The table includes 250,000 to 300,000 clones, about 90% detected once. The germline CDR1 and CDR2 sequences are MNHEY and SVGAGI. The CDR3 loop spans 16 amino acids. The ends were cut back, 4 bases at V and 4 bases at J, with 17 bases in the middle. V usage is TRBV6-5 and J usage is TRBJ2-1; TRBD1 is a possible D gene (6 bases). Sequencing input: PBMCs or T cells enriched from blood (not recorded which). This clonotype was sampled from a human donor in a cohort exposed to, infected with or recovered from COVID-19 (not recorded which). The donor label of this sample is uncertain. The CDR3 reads CASSFLRTELYNEQFF. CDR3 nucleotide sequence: TGTGCCAGCAGTTTCCTGAGGACAGAATTATACAATGAGCAGTTCTTC.